Following are 17 T cell receptor beta chains from one sample sequenced in a study of blood T cell repertoires in COVID-19. Assay: immunoSEQ multiplex PCR; the TCRdb copy retains only in-frame clones and omits some. Of 260,000 or so clones listed, around 90% are singletons. What was sequenced was peripheral blood. These TCRs come from a human donor in a cohort sampled during active COVID-19.

This CDR3 reads CASSSRGFGQYF. CDR3 bases: TGTGCCAGCAGTTCCCGCGGGTTCGGGCAGTACTTC. The V call is TRBV12-3 or TRBV12-4, the J call TRBJ2-7; possibly TRBD2 for D (5 bases). The CDR3 length is 12 residues. V shed 4 bases and J shed 9 bases, with 13 bases lying between them.

This rearrangement joins TRBV30 to TRBJ1-1; D unclear. Germline V gene lookup returns CDR1 GTSNPN and CDR2 SVGIG (reference sequence). V was pared by 4 bases and J by 0 bases, with 15 bases between. The CDR3 extends over 15 amino acids. CDR3 DNA sequence: TGTGCCTGGACCGTCTCGTACATTCTGAACACTGAAGCTTTCTTT. This sequence encodes CAWTVSYILNTEAFF.

This chain uses TRBV7-2 with TRBJ1-6; D is undetermined. This CDR3 has 17 residues. Germline loops: CDR1 SGHTA, CDR2 FQGNSA. With 5 bases removed from V and 0 bases from J, the gap between germline ends came to 14 bases. CDR3 protein: CASSVGVPISYNSPLHF. The CDR3, as DNA: TGTGCCAGCAGCGTCGGGGTACCTATCTCCTATAATTCACCCCTCCACTTT.

V gene TRBV6-2 or TRBV6-3 combines with J gene TRBJ2-7, with D tentatively TRBD1 (5 bases). CDR1 and CDR2 from the germline V gene are MNHEY and SVGEGT. V was pared by 2 bases and J by 11 bases, with 13 bases between. The length of the CDR3 is 12 residues. CDR3 region: CASSYSWQGEYF. In DNA, the CDR3 is TGTGCCAGCAGTTACAGTTGGCAGGGCGAGTACTTC.

The V gene is TRBV12-5, the J gene TRBJ2-3; TRBD2 matches 14 bases. This CDR3 spans 16 amino acids. V was pared by 6 bases and J by 10 bases, with 12 bases of the junction left unmatched. Germline assignment: CDR1 LGHNT and CDR2 FRNRAP. Here the CDR3 reads CASGATSGRDFLPQYF. In DNA form, the CDR3 reads TGTGCTAGTGGGGCGACTAGCGGGAGGGATTTTTTACCGCAGTATTTT.

This clone was detected only a few times. This chain links TRBV27 with TRBJ2-7; the D gene is possibly TRBD2 (6 bases). V was shortened by 3 bases and J by 7 bases, with 10 bases between the two germline ends. CDR1 and CDR2 from the germline V gene are MNHEY and SMNVEV (reference sequence). The CDR3 runs 12 residues. The chain's CDR3 is CASSLGLGEQYF. DNA for the CDR3: TGTGCCAGCAGTTTGGGACTCGGGGAGCAGTACTTC.

The sample holds many counts of this clone. V gene TRBV6-1 combines with J gene TRBJ1-5; 8 nucleotides match TRBD1. The CDR3 has 17 amino acids. CDR1 and CDR2 from the germline V gene are MNHNS and SASEGT. V lost 4 bases to trimming and J lost 5 bases; unmatched junction nucleotides: 13. Here the CDR3 reads CASSAAPGQDDYQPQHF. DNA for the CDR3: TGTGCCAGCAGTGCCGCTCCGGGACAGGACGACTATCAGCCCCAGCATTTT.

This clone was seen once. The chain has TRBV6-5 and TRBJ2-5, with 7 bases fitting TRBD2. V gave up 7 bases and J gave up 5 bases; unmatched junction bases: 4. The germline V gene has CDR1 MNHEY and CDR2 SVGAGI. The CDR3 totals 12 residues. The CDR3 is CASTSSGETQYF. CDR3 coding DNA: TGTGCCAGCACTTCTAGCGGCGAGACCCAGTACTTC.

The chain recombines TRBV7-9 with TRBJ1-4; 8 nucleotides line up with TRBD1. The CDR3 runs to 17 residues. CDR1 is SEHNR, CDR2 FQNEAQ, per germline (reference sequence). V lost 4 bases and J lost 7; bases outside the gene matches: 14. The CDR3, as DNA: TGTGCCAGCAGCTCGGACAGGGTGGGAGCGTCGGGTGAAAAACTGTTTTTT. It translates to CASSSDRVGASGEKLFF. Looking up the rest from reference TRBV7-9 and TRBJ1-4 gives the full variable domain: DTGVSQNPRHKITKRGQNVTFRCDPISEHNRLYWYRQTLGQGPEFLTYFQNEAQLEKSRLLSDRFSAERPKGSFSTLEIQRTEQGDSAMYLCASSSDRVGASGEKLFFGSGTQLSVL.

This clone was observed a single time. The J gene is TRBJ1-5, the V gene TRBV6-5, with a weak D call TRBD1 (6 bases). The ends were cut back, 3 bases at V and 0 bases at J, with 9 bases in the middle. This CDR3 is 15 amino acids long. CDR1 and CDR2 from the germline V gene are MNHEY and SVGAGI. The CDR3 DNA reads as TGTGCCAGCAGTTATTCAGGGGATAGCAATCAGCCCCAGCATTTT. Its translation is CASSYSGDSNQPQHF.

The chain uses TRBV6-2 or TRBV6-3 and TRBJ2-7; D is uncertain. CDR3 length equals 14 residues. V lost 0 bases, J lost 5 bases, and 11 bases lay in between. Germline CDR1 MNHEY, CDR2 SVGEGT. CDR3 sequence reads: CASSYSSGLDEQYF. CDR3 bases: TGTGCCAGCAGTTACTCTTCAGGTCTTGACGAGCAGTACTTC.

The V call is TRBV13, the J call TRBJ2-7; D not resolved. Trimming cost V 1 base and J 6 bases, with 4 bases left between them. Looked up from germline, CDR1 is PRHDT and CDR2 is FYEKMQ (reference sequence). The CDR3 spans 11 residues. CDR3 DNA sequence: TGTGCCAGCAGCTTAGTCATCGAGCAGTACTTC. Its protein is CASSLVIEQYF.

The chain couples TRBV9 to TRBJ1-1; D is ambiguous. V was cut by 4 bases and J by 4 bases, with 11 bases left in between. CDR1 and CDR2 from the germline V gene are SGDLS and YYNGEE. This CDR3 region has 13 residues. The CDR3 loop is CASSFGSITEAFF. The DNA for the CDR3 is TGTGCCAGCAGCTTCGGGTCCATCACTGAAGCTTTCTTT.

This clone was counted once. V and J are TRBV4-1 and TRBJ2-7; TRBD1 matches 9 bases. Germline trimming cut 4 bases from V and 2 bases from J; bases unmatched to any gene: 12. The CDR3 has 17 residues. Germline V CDR1 and CDR2: MGHRA, YSYEKL. CDR3 bases: TGCGCCAGCAGCCGCGGATGGGACAGGGAGATTACCTACGAGCAGTACTTC. Its protein product is CASSRGWDREITYEQYF.

As to this clone: The same CDR3 can be traced to other DNA sequences in this sample. The rearrangement uses TRBV6-6 and TRBJ2-3; a weak D match, TRBD2 (5 bases). V lost 3 bases and J lost 3, with 7 bases in between. This CDR3 has 13 amino acids. Germline V CDR1 and CDR2: MNHNY, SVGAGI (reference sequence). The CDR3 bases are TGTGCCAGCAGTTATGCGGGTACAGATACGCAGTATTTT. Translated: CASSYAGTDTQYF.

The chain couples TRBV4-2 to TRBJ2-1; D might be TRBD2 (6 bases). Trimming took off 1 base at V and 0 bases at J, with 19 bases between the two ends. Per the germline V gene, CDR1 is LGHNA and CDR2 is YNFKEQ. The CDR3 has 19 amino acids. CDR3 coding DNA: TGTGCCAGCAGCCAAGTCGGCGGGGTTCCCGTAAGCTCCTACAATGAGCAGTTCTTC. This gives the protein CASSQVGGVPVSSYNEQFF.

The chain carries TRBV7-3 and TRBJ2-5; D is uncertain. The CDR3 totals 12 residues. V lost 3 bases to trimming and J lost 2 bases, with 4 bases between them. Germline CDR1 is SGHTA and CDR2 is FQGTGA. The CDR3 DNA is TGTGCCAGCAGCTTCGGTCAAGAGACCCAGTACTTC. Translation gives CASSFGQETQYF.